A single sample gave rise to the 15 T cell receptor beta chains below, sequenced in a study of technical replicates of blood from a handful of donors. Assay used: immunoSEQ multiplex PCR; TCRdb lists only in-frame clones, some missing. The sample lists over 70,000 clones, approximately 90% seen once, with about 4.5% in the top ten. The sample comprised PBMCs. All receptors derive from a human donor in good health. Some clones in this sample may be carry-over from other donors' samples.

A few counts support this clone. V and J are TRBV30 and TRBJ2-5, with 14 bases that match TRBD2. From germline, CDR1 is GTSNPN and CDR2 SVGIG (reference sequence). The CDR3 spans 18 residues. Trimming took 3 bases from V and 1 from J; bases not matched to a gene: 10. CDR3 protein: CAWRGGTSGRGIQETQYF. CDR3 sequence (DNA): TGTGCCTGGAGGGGAGGGACTAGCGGGAGAGGCATCCAAGAGACCCAGTACTTC.

This clone was seen a single time. CDR3 in amino acids: CASSYTAGGHNQPQHF. The CDR3 bases are TGTGCCAGCAGTTACACGGCCGGGGGGCACAATCAGCCCCAGCATTTT. The V and J genes are TRBV6-5 and TRBJ1-5; possibly TRBD1 for D (6 bases). The CDR3 length is 16 residues. The V end was cut by 2 bases, the J end by 3 bases, with 14 bases between. Germline V gene data show CDR1 as MNHEY and CDR2 as SVGAGI.

The chain joins TRBV5-1 to TRBJ2-5; possible D gene TRBD2, 6 bases. Germline lookup yields CDR1 SGHRS and CDR2 YFSETQ. The V end lost 4 bases, the J end lost 5 bases, and 15 bases lay between the germline ends. The CDR3 totals 14 residues. In DNA, the CDR3 is TGCGCCAGCAGCCGCCAGACTAGTGAGGAGACCCAGTACTTC. It yields the protein CASSRQTSEETQYF. The full variable domain, completed using reference TRBV5-1 and TRBJ2-5, is KAGVTQTPRYLIKTRGQQVTLSCSPISGHRSVSWYQQTPGQGLQFLFEYFSETQRNKGNFPGRFSGRQFSNSRSEMNVSTLELGDSALYLCASSRQTSEETQYFGPGTRLLVL.

The chain joins TRBV6-1 to TRBJ2-7; D ambiguous. V was shortened by 4 bases and J by 3 bases, with 16 bases between the two germline ends. CDR1 and CDR2 from the germline V gene are MNHNS and SASEGT. This CDR3 spans 15 amino acids. The chain's CDR3 is CASSVNQDKVYEQYF. The CDR3 nucleotides are TGTGCCAGCAGTGTAAATCAGGATAAGGTCTACGAGCAGTACTTC.

The chain uses TRBV27 and TRBJ2-1; the D gene is possibly TRBD2 (6 bases). The CDR3 runs 14 residues. Germline assignment: CDR1 MNHEY and CDR2 SMNVEV (reference sequence). The germline V and J ends were trimmed by 4 bases and 10 bases, with 17 bases remaining between them. The CDR3 reads CASSSELAPGEQFF. Written as DNA, the CDR3 is TGTGCCAGCAGTTCCGAACTAGCACCCGGCGAGCAGTTCTTC.

The DNA of the CDR3 is TGTGCCACGGTGAAAACAGCATCCTACGAGCAGTACTTC. It codes for CATVKTASYEQYF. J is TRBJ2-7 and V is TRBV19; D uncertain. The length of the CDR3 is 13 residues. The V gene lost 10 bases and the J gene lost 1 base, with 14 bases spanning the gap. Germline CDR1 reads LNHDA; CDR2 reads SQIVND (reference sequence).

This clone was seen repeatedly, ten times or more. The chain joins TRBV6-5 to TRBJ1-2; the D is unclear. V lost 5 bases and J 6 bases, leaving 16 bases between the germline ends. Germline loops: CDR1 MNHEY, CDR2 SVGAGI. The CDR3 spans 14 residues. CDR3 sequence (DNA): TGTGCCAGCAGTGGACGGGGATTGGGTAATGGCTACACCTTC. Translated: CASSGRGLGNGYTF.

This chain connects TRBV12-5 to TRBJ1-2; 10 bases match TRBD1. V lost 1 base to trimming and J lost 8 bases; unmatched junction nucleotides: 7. Germline-derived CDR1 and CDR2 are LGHNT and FRNRAP. CDR3 length: 15 residues. The CDR3 DNA reads as TGTGCTAGTGGTTTGGAAGGAGGGACAGGGGAAGGCTACACCTTC. As protein: CASGLEGGTGEGYTF. The whole variable domain, filled in from reference TRBV12-5 and TRBJ1-2, reads DARVTQTPRHKVTEMGQEVTMRCQPILGHNTVFWYRQTMMQGLELLAYFRNRAPLDDSGMPKDRFSAEMPDATLATLKIQPSEPRDSAVYFCASGLEGGTGEGYTFGSGTRLTVV.

The chain has TRBV7-2 and TRBJ1-2, with 10 bases aligning to TRBD1. V shed 7 bases, J shed 5 bases, and the junction held 7 bases outside the gene matches. Germline CDR1 SGHTA, CDR2 FQGNSA. CDR3 length: 14 amino acids. The CDR3 nucleotides read TGTGCCAGCACCAGGACAGGGGGGGAGTATGGCTACACCTTC. Translation: CASTRTGGEYGYTF.

The rearrangement links TRBV7-8 to TRBJ1-2, with D uncertain. The CDR3 is 14 residues long. In germline, CDR1 is SGHVS, CDR2 FQNEAQ. V was trimmed by 3 bases and J by 7 bases, leaving 15 bases between them. The CDR3 DNA reads as TGTGCCAGCAGCTTCGGAGGGTCGCTCGCTGGCTACACCTTC. It yields the protein CASSFGGSLAGYTF.

This clone has just one count. This sequence joins TRBV7-2 and TRBJ1-6, with a weak D call TRBD1 (5 bases). The V end lost 1 base, the J end lost 3 bases, and 19 bases lay between the germline ends. The CDR3 spans 19 residues. From germline, CDR1 is SGHTA and CDR2 FQGNSA. The CDR3 sequence: CASSLVTVGQDSYNSPLHF. In DNA, the CDR3 is TGTGCCAGCAGCTTAGTGACAGTAGGGCAGGATAGCTATAATTCACCCCTCCACTTT.

V and J are TRBV18 and TRBJ1-1; 9 bases match TRBD1. The CDR3 runs to 15 residues. CDR1 and CDR2 (germline): KGHSH, LQKENI. With V trimmed by 5 bases and J by 4 bases, 8 bases remained unmatched. The CDR3 region is CASSSGTGLATEAFF. The CDR3 region has the DNA TGTGCCAGCTCATCGGGGACAGGGCTCGCCACTGAAGCTTTCTTT.

J is TRBJ2-3 and V is TRBV6-1; TRBD2 matches 10 bases. This CDR3 has 15 residues. Trimming cost V 7 bases and J 5 bases; bases outside gene matches: 9. The germline V gene has CDR1 MNHNS and CDR2 SASEGT. This CDR3 reads CASNPAGGGEDTQYF. The CDR3 nucleotides read TGTGCCAGCAACCCAGCGGGAGGGGGGGAAGATACGCAGTATTTT.

The chain has TRBV2 and TRBJ2-3; perhaps TRBD1 as D (5 bases). The CDR3 is 12 residues long. With 8 bases removed from V and 4 bases from J, the gap between germline ends came to 10 bases. The V gene's germline CDR1 is SNHLY and CDR2 FYNNEI. CDR3 sequence (DNA): TGTGCCAGCGGCCAGGGTCCAGATACGCAGTATTTT. Encoded protein: CASGQGPDTQYF.

The rearrangement joins TRBV10-2 to TRBJ2-3, with a weak D call TRBD1 (5 bases). The CDR3 consists of 16 residues. V was trimmed by 2 bases and J by 3 bases, leaving 15 bases between them. In germline, CDR1 is WSHSY, CDR2 SAAADI. The CDR3 DNA reads as TGCGCCAGCAGTGAGAGGGGCGTGGCGGAGACAGATACGCAGTATTTT. Encoded protein: CASSERGVAETDTQYF.